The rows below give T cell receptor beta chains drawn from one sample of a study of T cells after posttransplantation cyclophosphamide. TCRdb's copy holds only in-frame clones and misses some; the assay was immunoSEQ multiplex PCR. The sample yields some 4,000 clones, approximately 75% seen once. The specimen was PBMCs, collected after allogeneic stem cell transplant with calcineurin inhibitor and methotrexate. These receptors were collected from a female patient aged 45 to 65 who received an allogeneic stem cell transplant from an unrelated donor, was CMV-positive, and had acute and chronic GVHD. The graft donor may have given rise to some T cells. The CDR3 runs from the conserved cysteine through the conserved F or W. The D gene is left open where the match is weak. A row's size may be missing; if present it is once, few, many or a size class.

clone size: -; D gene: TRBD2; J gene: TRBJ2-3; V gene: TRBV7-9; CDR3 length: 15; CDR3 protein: CASSLDLAGPDTQYF; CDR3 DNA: TGTGCCAGCAGCTTAGATCTAGCGGGGCCCGATACGCAGTATTTT
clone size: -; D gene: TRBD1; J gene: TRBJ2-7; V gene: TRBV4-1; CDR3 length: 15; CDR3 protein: CASSHPTGRFYEQYF; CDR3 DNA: TGCGCCAGCAGCCATCCGACAGGGCGATTCTACGAGCAGTACTTC
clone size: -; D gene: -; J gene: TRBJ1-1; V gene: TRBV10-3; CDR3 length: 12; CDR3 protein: CAISPGNTEAFF; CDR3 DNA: TGTGCCATCAGCCCGGGGAACACTGAAGCTTTCTTT
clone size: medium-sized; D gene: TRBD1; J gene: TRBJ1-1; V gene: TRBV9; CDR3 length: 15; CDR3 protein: CASSVAGGRNTEAFF; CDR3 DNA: TGTGCCAGCAGCGTAGCAGGGGGCCGGAACACTGAAGCTTTCTTT
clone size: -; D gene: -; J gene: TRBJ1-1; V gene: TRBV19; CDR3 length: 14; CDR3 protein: CASSGRPQGTEAFF; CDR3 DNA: TGTGCCAGTAGTGGGCGGCCCCAGGGCACTGAAGCTTTCTTT
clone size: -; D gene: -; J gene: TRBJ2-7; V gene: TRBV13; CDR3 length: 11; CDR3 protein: CASSFLYEQYF; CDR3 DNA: TGTGCCAGCAGCTTTCTCTACGAGCAGTACTTC
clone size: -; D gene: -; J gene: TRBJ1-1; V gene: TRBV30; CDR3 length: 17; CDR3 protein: CALSVPLGTGLNTEAFF; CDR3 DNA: TGTGCCTTGAGTGTACCCTTAGGCACAGGGTTGAACACTGAAGCTTTCTTT
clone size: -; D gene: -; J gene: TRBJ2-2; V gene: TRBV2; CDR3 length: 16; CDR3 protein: CASSVLAGTNTGELFF; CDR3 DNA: TGTGCCAGCAGTGTCCTGGCAGGGACTAACACCGGGGAGCTGTTTTTT
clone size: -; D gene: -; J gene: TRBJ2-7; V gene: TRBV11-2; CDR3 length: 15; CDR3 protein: CASRNTRDNSYEQYF; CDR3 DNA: TGTGCCAGCAGAAATACACGGGACAACTCCTACGAGCAGTACTTC
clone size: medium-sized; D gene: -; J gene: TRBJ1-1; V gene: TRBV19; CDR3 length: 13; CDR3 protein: CASEDRQNTEAFF; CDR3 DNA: TGTGCCAGCGAGGACAGACAGAACACTGAAGCTTTCTTT
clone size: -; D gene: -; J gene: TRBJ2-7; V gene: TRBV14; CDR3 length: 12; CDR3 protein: CASSRGPWEQYF; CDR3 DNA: TGTGCCAGCAGCAGGGGTCCTTGGGAGCAGTACTTC
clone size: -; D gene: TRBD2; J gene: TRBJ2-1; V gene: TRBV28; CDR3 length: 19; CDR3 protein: CASSQPGLAGGKPYNEQFF; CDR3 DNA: TGTGCCAGCAGTCAACCGGGACTAGCGGGAGGGAAACCCTACAATGAGCAGTTCTTC
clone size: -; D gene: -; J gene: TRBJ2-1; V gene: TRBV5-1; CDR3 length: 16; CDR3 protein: CASSLDIKSSYNEQFF; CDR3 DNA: TGCGCCAGCAGCTTGGATATAAAGAGCTCCTACAATGAGCAGTTCTTC